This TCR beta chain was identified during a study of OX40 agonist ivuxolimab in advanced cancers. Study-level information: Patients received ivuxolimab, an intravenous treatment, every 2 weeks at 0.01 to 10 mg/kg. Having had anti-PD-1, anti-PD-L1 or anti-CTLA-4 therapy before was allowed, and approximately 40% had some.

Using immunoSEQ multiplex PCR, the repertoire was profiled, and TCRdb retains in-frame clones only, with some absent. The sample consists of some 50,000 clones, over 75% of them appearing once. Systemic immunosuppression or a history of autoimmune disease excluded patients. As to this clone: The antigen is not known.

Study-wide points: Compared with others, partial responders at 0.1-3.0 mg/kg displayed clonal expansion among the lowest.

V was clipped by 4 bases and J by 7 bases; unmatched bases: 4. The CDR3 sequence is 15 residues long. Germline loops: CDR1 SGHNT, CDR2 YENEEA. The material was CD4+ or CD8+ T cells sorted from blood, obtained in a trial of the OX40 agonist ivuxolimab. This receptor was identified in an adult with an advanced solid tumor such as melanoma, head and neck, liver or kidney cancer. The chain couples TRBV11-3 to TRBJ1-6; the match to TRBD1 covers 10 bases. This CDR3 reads CASSWGQGRNSPLHF. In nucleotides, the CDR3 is TGTGCCAGCAGCTGGGGACAGGGGAGGAATTCACCCCTCCACTTT.